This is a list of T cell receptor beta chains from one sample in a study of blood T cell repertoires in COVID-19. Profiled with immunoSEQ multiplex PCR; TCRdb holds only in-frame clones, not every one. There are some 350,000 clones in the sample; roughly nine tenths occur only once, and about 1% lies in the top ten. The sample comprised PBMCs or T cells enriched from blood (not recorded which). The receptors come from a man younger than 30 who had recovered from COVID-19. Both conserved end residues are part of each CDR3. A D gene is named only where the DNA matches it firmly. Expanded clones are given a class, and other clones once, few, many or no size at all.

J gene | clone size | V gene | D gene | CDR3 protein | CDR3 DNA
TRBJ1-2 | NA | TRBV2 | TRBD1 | CASSEGVGPGGYGYTF | TGTGCCAGCAGTGAAGGGGTAGGCCCAGGGGGGTATGGCTACACCTTC
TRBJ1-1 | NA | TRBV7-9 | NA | CASSFQRDTEAFF | TGTGCCAGCAGCTTCCAGAGGGACACTGAAGCTTTCTTT
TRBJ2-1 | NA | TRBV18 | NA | CASSHLAEGGVSYNEQFF | TGTGCCAGCTCACACCTAGCGGAGGGGGGGGTCTCCTACAATGAGCAGTTCTTC
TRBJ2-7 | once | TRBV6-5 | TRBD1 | CASSSRDRGLDEQYF | TGTGCCAGCAGTAGCCGGGACAGGGGGCTAGACGAGCAGTACTTC
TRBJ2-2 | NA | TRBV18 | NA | CASSPTPQAGRTGELFF | TGTGCCAGCTCACCGACCCCCCAAGCGGGTCGCACCGGGGAGCTGTTTTTT
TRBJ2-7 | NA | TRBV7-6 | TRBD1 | CASSPRQGAGEQYF | TGTGCCAGCAGCCCGAGACAGGGGGCGGGCGAGCAGTACTTC
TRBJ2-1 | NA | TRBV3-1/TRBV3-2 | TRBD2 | CASSQEVAGTLSYNEQFF | TGTGCCAGCAGCCAAGAAGTAGCGGGCACTCTCTCCTACAATGAGCAGTTCTTC
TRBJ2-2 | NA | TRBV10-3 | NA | CAISESLKQNTGELFF | TGTGCCATCAGTGAGTCGCTCAAACAGAACACCGGGGAGCTGTTTTTT
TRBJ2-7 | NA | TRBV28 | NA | CASQTGAYRGGEQYF | TGTGCCAGCCAGACAGGGGCCTACCGGGGAGGGGAGCAGTACTTC
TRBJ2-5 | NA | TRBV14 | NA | CASSQRGGFGTNQETQYF | TGTGCCAGCAGCCAACGTGGGGGATTCGGGACAAACCAAGAGACCCAGTACTTC
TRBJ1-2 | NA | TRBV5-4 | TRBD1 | CASSLEGGTGYGYTF | TGTGCCAGCAGCTTGGAAGGGGGCACGGGCTATGGCTACACCTTC
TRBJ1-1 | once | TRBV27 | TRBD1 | CASITDRLGTEAFF | TGTGCCAGCATTACGGACAGGCTTGGCACTGAAGCTTTCTTT
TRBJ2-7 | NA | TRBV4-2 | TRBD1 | CASSQVNRGYEQYF | TGTGCCAGCAGCCAAGTTAACAGGGGTTACGAGCAGTACTTC
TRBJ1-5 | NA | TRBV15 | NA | CATSRDRGLRQPQHF | TGTGCCACCAGCAGAGATAGGGGCCTGAGGCAGCCCCAGCATTTT
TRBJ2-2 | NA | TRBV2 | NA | CASSKTRTGELFF | TGTGCCAGCAGTAAAACCCGGACCGGGGAGCTGTTTTTT
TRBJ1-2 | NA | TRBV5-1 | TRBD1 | CASSLSAGGFGYTF | TGCGCCAGCAGCTTGAGCGCAGGGGGCTTCGGCTACACCTTC
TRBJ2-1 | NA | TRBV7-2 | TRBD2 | CASSFSAGEGEQFF | TGTGCCAGCAGCTTTTCGGCGGGAGAGGGAGAGCAGTTCTTC
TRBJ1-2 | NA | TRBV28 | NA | CASSLRQGPPRVGYTF | TGTGCCAGCAGTTTAAGGCAGGGCCCGCCGAGAGTTGGCTACACCTTC
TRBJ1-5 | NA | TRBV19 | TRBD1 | CASKPTGSNQPQHF | TGTGCCAGTAAACCGACAGGGAGCAATCAGCCCCAGCATTTT
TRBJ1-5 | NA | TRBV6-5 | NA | CASITGQFEPQHF | TGTGCCAGCATTACAGGTCAATTTGAGCCCCAGCATTTT
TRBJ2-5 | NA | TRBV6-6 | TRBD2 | CASSYRQSSGQETQYF | TGTGCCAGCAGTTACCGGCAGAGTAGCGGGCAAGAGACCCAGTACTTC
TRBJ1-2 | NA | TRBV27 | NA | CASSFAGNYGYTF | TGTGCCAGCAGTTTTGCGGGGAACTATGGCTACACCTTC